This T cell receptor beta chain was captured in a study of OX40 agonist ivuxolimab in advanced cancers. About the study: Hepatocellular carcinoma, melanoma, renal cell or head and neck cancer was diagnosed in the dose-escalation patients. Participants averaged about 66 years of age (range roughly 23 to 90) and were around 83% male.

Germline V lookup: CDR1 SEHNR, CDR2 FQNEAQ (reference sequence). V was cut by 5 bases and J by 0 bases, with 11 bases left in between. CDR3 length equals 15 residues. Here immunoSEQ multiplex PCR was the method, and the copy in TCRdb shows in-frame clones only, minus some. The sample gives roughly 30,000 clones, 92% of which show up once; around 8.9% is in the top ten. Whole-study findings and limits: Within 6 weeks, CD4+ and CD8+ blood T cells expanded clonally at 0.1 to 3.0 mg/kg.

Of note for this clone: Its antigen is currently unknown.

The chain carries TRBV7-9 and TRBJ2-4; possibly TRBD2 for D (5 bases). This clonotype was sampled from an adult with an advanced solid tumor such as melanoma, head and neck, liver or kidney cancer. Sample: CD4+ or CD8+ T cells sorted from blood, taken in a trial of the OX40 agonist ivuxolimab. CDR3 coding DNA: TGTGCCAGCAGCCCACTAGGGCTAGCCAAAAACATTCAGTACTTC. This encodes CASSPLGLAKNIQYF. Full variable domain (rest looked up from reference TRBV7-9 and TRBJ2-4): DTGVSQNPRHKITKRGQNVTFRCDPISEHNRLYWYRQTLGQGPEFLTYFQNEAQLEKSRLLSDRFSAERPKGSFSTLEIQRTEQGDSAMYLCASSPLGLAKNIQYFGAGTRLSVL.